The rows below give T cell receptor beta chains drawn from one sample of a study of shared clonotypes between healthy human individuals. The data were produced by immunoSEQ multiplex PCR, yet TCRdb's version contains in-frame clones alone and is incomplete. The profile shows approximately 2.3 million clones, 93% of them singletons. Sequencing was done on a sample of naive CD4+ T cells from PBMCs. The receptors were gathered from a man between 18 and 35 years old in good health. Some clones in this sample may be carry-over from other donors' samples. Both conserved end residues are part of each CDR3. The D gene is left open where the match is weak. Clone size is stated in some rows and not others, as once, few, many or a class when expanded.

TRBJ2-5 | TRBV6-1 | TRBD2 | NA | CASRFMTSGEETQYF | TGTGCTTCTCGTTTCATGACTAGCGGCGAAGAGACCCAGTACTTC
TRBJ2-5 | TRBV4-1 | TRBD2 | NA | CASSQGALAVQETQYF | TGCGCCAGCAGCCAAGGTGCACTAGCGGTACAAGAGACCCAGTACTTC
TRBJ2-7 | TRBV7-9 | NA | NA | CASSPRVVYEQYF | TGTGCCAGCAGCCCACGTGTGGTTTACGAGCAGTACTTC
TRBJ2-7 | TRBV4-1 | NA | NA | CASSQVIPGPNYEQYF | TGCGCCAGCAGCCAAGTTATCCCGGGACCCAACTACGAGCAGTACTTC
TRBJ1-1 | TRBV10-3 | NA | NA | CAISEMSEAFF | TGTGCCATCAGTGAGATGAGTGAAGCTTTCTTT
TRBJ1-2 | TRBV5-1 | NA | NA | CASSLAGSYGYTF | TGCGCCAGCAGCTTGGCTGGGTCCTATGGCTACACCTTC
TRBJ1-1 | TRBV7-2 | TRBD1 | NA | CASSAHRGGNTEAFF | TGTGCCAGCAGCGCCCACAGGGGGGGAAACACTGAAGCTTTCTTT
TRBJ1-2 | TRBV5-6 | NA | NA | CASSLSDRRLRGYTF | TGTGCCAGCAGTTTATCAGACAGGCGCCTTCGCGGCTACACCTTC
TRBJ2-7 | TRBV28 | TRBD2 | NA | CASSSPLAGEGEQYF | TGTGCCAGCAGTTCGCCCCTGGCGGGAGAGGGCGAGCAGTACTTC
TRBJ2-7 | TRBV28 | TRBD2 | NA | CASSLGVAGVSLEQYF | TGTGCCAGCAGTTTAGGCGTAGCGGGAGTGTCGTTGGAGCAGTACTTC
TRBJ2-3 | TRBV19 | TRBD2 | NA | CASSNSGLAGSADTQYF | TGTGCCAGTAGCAATTCCGGACTAGCGGGATCTGCAGATACGCAGTATTTT
TRBJ2-5 | TRBV10-3 | TRBD1 | NA | CAISERTGPETQYF | TGTGCCATCAGTGAGAGGACAGGACCAGAGACCCAGTACTTC
TRBJ2-7 | TRBV6-5 | NA | NA | CASSLVRGIYEQYF | TGTGCCAGCAGTCTAGTGCGGGGCATCTACGAGCAGTACTTC
TRBJ2-5 | TRBV6-5 | NA | NA | CASSNGQETQYF | TGTGCCAGCAGCAATGGCCAAGAGACCCAGTACTTC
TRBJ2-3 | TRBV7-9 | NA | NA | CASSLWTAGTDTQYF | TGTGCCAGCAGCTTGTGGACGGCAGGCACAGATACGCAGTATTTT
TRBJ2-1 | TRBV7-8 | NA | NA | CASSWGDRYNEQFF | TGTGCCAGCAGCTGGGGGGATAGGTACAATGAGCAGTTCTTC
TRBJ2-7 | TRBV7-2 | TRBD1 | NA | CASSIFGTGGGEQYF | TGTGCCAGCAGCATCTTCGGGACAGGGGGCGGCGAGCAGTACTTC
TRBJ2-7 | TRBV28 | TRBD2 | once | CATGLAGRYEQYF | TGTGCCACCGGACTAGCGGGCCGCTACGAGCAGTACTTC
TRBJ1-2 | TRBV28 | NA | few | CASSNRDYGYTF | TGTGCCAGCAGTAATAGGGATTATGGCTACACCTTC
TRBJ1-4 | TRBV6-6 | NA | NA | CASSPGPRGKLFF | TGTGCCAGCAGTCCGGGGCCGCGTGGGAAACTGTTTTTT
TRBJ2-5 | TRBV19 | TRBD2 | NA | CASSASLAGGLSSETQYF | TGTGCCAGTAGTGCCTCCCTAGCGGGAGGTCTCTCCTCGGAGACCCAGTACTTC
TRBJ1-3 | TRBV7-2 | NA | few | CASSLAGTGNTIYF | TGTGCCAGCAGCTTAGCAGGGACTGGAAACACCATATATTTT
TRBJ2-2 | TRBV5-1 | NA | NA | CASSSQSSTGELFF | TGCGCCAGCAGCTCACAGTCTTCCACCGGGGAGCTGTTTTTT
TRBJ2-5 | TRBV27 | NA | NA | CASSLSQGRKTQYF | TGTGCCAGCAGTTTATCCCAGGGGCGAAAGACCCAGTACTTC
TRBJ2-3 | TRBV2 | NA | NA | CASRGFRTDTQYF | TGTGCCAGCCGGGGGTTTCGCACAGATACGCAGTATTTT
TRBJ1-1 | TRBV18 | NA | NA | CASSSSENTEAFF | TGTGCCAGCTCATCGTCAGAGAACACTGAAGCTTTCTTT
TRBJ2-5 | TRBV6-1 | TRBD2 | NA | CASSETLAGGSIAVQYF | TGTGCCAGCAGTGAAACCCTAGCGGGAGGGTCGATAGCGGTCCAGTACTTC
TRBJ2-1 | TRBV5-6 | NA | NA | CASSLTGVNEQFF | TGTGCCAGCAGCTTGACGGGGGTCAATGAGCAGTTCTTC
TRBJ2-2 | TRBV7-9 | TRBD2 | NA | CASSLPQGLAGQRAGELFF | TGTGCCAGCAGCTTACCCCAGGGACTAGCGGGACAAAGGGCCGGGGAGCTGTTTTTT
TRBJ2-1 | TRBV7-8 | TRBD2 | NA | CASRYGTSGSNEQFF | TGTGCCAGCAGATACGGGACTAGCGGGAGTAATGAGCAGTTCTTC
TRBJ2-7 | TRBV5-1 | NA | NA | CASSLSWVGEQYF | TGCGCCAGCAGCTTGTCGTGGGTCGGCGAGCAGTACTTC
TRBJ2-7 | TRBV20-1 | NA | NA | CSAPIADEQYF | TGCAGTGCCCCCATAGCGGACGAGCAGTACTTC
TRBJ2-7 | TRBV30 | TRBD2 | NA | CAWSTSSGPYEQYF | TGTGCCTGGAGTACGTCTAGCGGTCCCTACGAGCAGTACTTC
TRBJ2-7 | TRBV11-2 | NA | NA | CASSLARVAYEQYF | TGTGCCAGCAGCTTAGCCAGGGTGGCCTACGAGCAGTACTTC
TRBJ2-7 | TRBV19 | NA | NA | CASSIRSRGYEQYF | TGTGCCAGTAGTATTCGGTCCAGGGGATACGAGCAGTACTTC
TRBJ2-2 | TRBV5-1 | NA | NA | CASSSTTRGAGELFF | TGCGCCAGCAGCTCCACCACCAGGGGCGCCGGGGAGCTGTTTTTT
TRBJ2-3 | TRBV5-4 | TRBD2 | NA | CASSPGGGGGDTQYF | TGTGCCAGCAGCCCGGGAGGTGGCGGGGGGGATACGCAGTATTTT
TRBJ2-5 | TRBV4-2 | NA | NA | CASSQEPPGRQETQYF | TGTGCCAGCAGCCAAGAGCCCCCAGGCCGCCAAGAGACCCAGTACTTC
TRBJ2-7 | TRBV19 | NA | NA | CASSIFPPYEQYF | TGTGCCAGTAGTATTTTTCCCCCCTACGAGCAGTACTTC
TRBJ2-5 | TRBV6-5 | NA | NA | CASTNAGQHFGTQYF | TGTGCCAGCACTAATGCGGGACAGCACTTCGGGACCCAGTACTTC